These 24 T cell receptor beta chains originate from one sample sequenced in a study of T cells after yellow fever vaccination. TCRdb re-called the 5' RACE reads through MiXCR, storing one row per CDR3 protein. The data hold some 350,000 distinct CDR3 sequences, with 11% observed a single time. This specimen consisted of PBMCs, obtained on the day of the first yellow fever vaccination. The receptor set was obtained from a man aged 18 to 30 who received the YFV17D yellow fever vaccine.

CDR3 region: CASSLQGEFDTEAFF. Here the CDR3 DNA reads TGTGCCAGTAGTTTACAAGGGGAGTTTGACACTGAAGCTTTCTTT. The chain carries TRBV19 and TRBJ1-1; possibly TRBD1 for D (5 bases). The CDR3 is made up of 15 amino acids. CDR1 and CDR2 (germline): LNHDA, SQIVND (reference sequence). Deletions cut 5 bases from V and 3 bases from J, with 16 bases between.

This clonotype appeared many times. The V and J genes are TRBV18 and TRBJ1-5; D remains unclear. The CDR3 spans 14 residues. Germline values: CDR1 KGHSH, CDR2 LQKENI. V was cut by 6 bases and J by 0 bases, with 9 bases left in between. This CDR3 reads CASSPEHSNQPQHF. CDR3 DNA sequence: TGTGCCAGCTCGCCCGAGCATAGCAATCAGCCCCAGCATTTT.

Many counts were recorded for this clonotype. The chain employs TRBV4-1 and TRBJ2-5; D remains ambiguous. The CDR3 totals 14 residues. V was trimmed by 2 bases and J by 3 bases, leaving 10 bases between them. The germline gives CDR1 MGHRA, CDR2 YSYEKL. The CDR3 DNA reads TGCGCCAGCAGCCAATTTCCAGCTAAAGAGACCCAGTACTTC. Translated: CASSQFPAKETQYF.

The chain joins TRBV20-1 to TRBJ2-6; D gene ambiguous. This CDR3 spans 13 amino acids. Germline V gives CDR1 DFQATT, CDR2 SNEGSKA (reference sequence). The V end was cut by 0 bases, the J end by 4 bases, with 4 bases between. The CDR3 region is CSARDTGANVLTF. DNA for the CDR3: TGCAGTGCTAGAGATACCGGGGCCAACGTCCTGACTTTC.

The chain employs TRBV5-1 and TRBJ1-5; D gene ambiguous. Deletions cut 0 bases from V and 7 bases from J, with 14 bases between. CDR3 length equals 15 residues. CDR1 is SGHRS, CDR2 YFSETQ, per germline. In nucleotides, the CDR3 is TGCGCCAGCAGCTTGGCCGGGGAAGGAGGGCAGCCCCAGCATTTT. This sequence encodes CASSLAGEGGQPQHF.

This clonotype was detected a few times. A junction boundary mismatches the germline segment, possibly from a read error. The chain uses TRBV4-3 and TRBJ2-1; D possibly uses TRBD1 or TRBD2 (6 bases each). The CDR3 sequence is 16 residues long. Germline V gives CDR1 LGHNA, CDR2 YSLEER. DNA of the CDR3: TGCGCCAGCAGCCAAGACCCTAGGGGGGCCTACGATGAGCAGTTCTTC. Protein sequence: CASSQDPRGAYDEQFF.

J is TRBJ1-5 and V is TRBV20-1, with unresolved D. This CDR3 comprises 13 residues. Germline CDR1 is DFQATT and CDR2 is SNEGSKA (reference sequence). V was trimmed by 1 base and J by 4 bases, leaving 8 bases between them. The CDR3 DNA reads as TGCAGTGCTAGAGGATTGGGGAATCAGCCCCAGCATTTT. Amino acid sequence: CSARGLGNQPQHF.

J is TRBJ2-7 and V is TRBV20-1; no firm D call. The germline V and J ends were trimmed by 6 bases and 3 bases, with 18 bases remaining between them. The CDR3 contains 14 residues. Per germline, CDR1 DFQATT and CDR2 SNEGSKA (reference sequence). The CDR3 bases are TGCAGTGCAAGATCCTCCGGATCTTACTACGAGCAGTACTTC. This encodes CSARSSGSYYEQYF.

The J gene is TRBJ2-6, the V gene TRBV7-3; D perhaps matches TRBD1 (5 bases). Trimming shortened V by 5 bases and J by 0 bases, and 11 bases separated the two germline ends. Germline lookup yields CDR1 SGHTA and CDR2 FQGTGA. This CDR3 is 16 amino acids long. In DNA, the CDR3 is TGTGCCAGCAGCACCCTACAGGACTCTGGGGCCAACGTCCTGACTTTC. It yields the protein CASSTLQDSGANVLTF. Based on the CDR3 plus reference TRBV7-3 and TRBJ2-6, the full variable domain is GAGVSQTPSNKVTEKGKYVELRCDPISGHTALYWYRQSLGQGPEFLIYFQGTGAADDSGLPNDRFFAVRPEGSVSTLKIQRTERGDSAVYLCASSTLQDSGANVLTFGAGSRLTVL.

The genes are TRBV12-3 or TRBV12-4 and TRBJ2-1, with D tentatively TRBD2 (5 bases). V lost 8 bases, J lost 4 bases, and 12 bases lay in between. This CDR3 is built from 13 residues. The CDR3 sequence: CASGLAIYNEQFF. CDR3 coding DNA: TGTGCCAGCGGATTAGCGATATACAATGAGCAGTTCTTC.

The table lists this clonotype with a few counts. V and J are TRBV12-3 or TRBV12-4 and TRBJ1-2; possibly TRBD1 for D (5 bases). The length of the CDR3 is 13 residues. Trimming shortened V by 6 bases and J by 3 bases, and 11 bases separated the two germline ends. The CDR3 region is CASRATGYYGYTF. The CDR3 nucleotides read TGTGCCAGCAGGGCCACAGGATACTATGGCTACACCTTC.

This clonotype was seen a single time. The CDR3 ends on some other residue instead of the conserved phenylalanine or tryptophan, so this is likely a read error. The rearrangement joins TRBV29-1 to TRBJ1-1; D gene ambiguous. The CDR3 runs to 13 residues. With 2 bases removed from V and 1 base from J, the gap between germline ends came to 8 bases. Germline values: CDR1 SQVTM, CDR2 ANQGSEA. The CDR3 reads CSVEPRTNTEAFL. In DNA, the CDR3 is TGCAGCGTTGAACCCAGGACGAACACTGAAGCTTTCCTT.

The chain couples TRBV27 to TRBJ2-7; 8 bases are shared with TRBD1. The CDR3 extends over 14 amino acids. The trim removed 3 bases at V and 2 bases at J, leaving 3 bases unmatched. In germline, CDR1 is MNHEY, CDR2 SMNVEV (reference sequence). The CDR3 region has the DNA TGTGCCAGCAGTTTCCGGACAGGGACCTACGAGCAGTACTTC. Translating gives CASSFRTGTYEQYF.

This chain uses TRBV27 with TRBJ2-1, with 13 bases aligning to TRBD2. V trimming: 5 bases; J trimming: 8 bases; junction bases outside the gene matches: 12. Germline V gene lookup returns CDR1 MNHEY and CDR2 SMNVEV (reference sequence). This CDR3 spans 17 amino acids. The CDR3 region is CASSASGLAGRGDEQFF. The CDR3 nucleotides read TGTGCCAGCAGTGCCTCGGGACTAGCGGGGCGTGGGGATGAGCAGTTCTTC.

In its sample, this clonotype was seen many times. This sequence joins TRBV4-1 and TRBJ2-3; D gene ambiguous. This CDR3 has 15 amino acids. In germline, CDR1 is MGHRA, CDR2 YSYEKL. V dropped 1 base and J dropped 0 bases, with 8 bases sitting between them. The CDR3 is CASSQVYTSTDTQYF. CDR3 bases: TGCGCCAGCAGCCAAGTTTATACTAGCACAGATACGCAGTATTTT.

The chain combines TRBV10-3 with TRBJ1-5; possible D gene TRBD1, 5 bases. CDR1 is ENHRY and CDR2 is SYGVKD in the germline V gene. CDR3 length equals 13 residues. V was clipped by 11 bases and J by 5 bases, with 16 bases between them. The CDR3 bases are TGTGCCGTCCGGGACTTGGAGGATCAGCCCCAGCATTTT. This translates into CAVRDLEDQPQHF.

This chain uses TRBV7-8 with TRBJ2-7; D is ambiguous. The CDR3 has 16 residues. The germline gives CDR1 SGHVS, CDR2 FQNEAQ. The ends were cut back, 5 bases at V and 2 bases at J, with 19 bases in the middle. CDR3: CASSPQYTLPAYEQYF. DNA of the CDR3: TGTGCCAGCAGCCCGCAATATACCTTACCAGCCTACGAGCAGTACTTC.

The table lists this clonotype with a few counts. The CDR3 sequence is CASSVGYRQGQGNEQFF. Written as DNA, the CDR3 is TGTGCCAGCAGCGTAGGGTATCGGCAGGGACAGGGCAATGAGCAGTTCTTC. The V and J genes are TRBV9 and TRBJ2-1, with 9 bases lining up with TRBD1. Looked up from germline, CDR1 is SGDLS and CDR2 is YYNGEE. This CDR3 has 17 amino acids. The V segment lost 0 bases and the J segment 6 bases; nucleotides outside the gene matches: 10. The full variable domain, rest sourced from reference TRBV9 and TRBJ2-1, is DSGVTQTPKHLITATGQRVTLRCSPRSGDLSVYWYQQSLDQGLQFLIQYYNGEERAKGNILERFSAQQFPDLHSELNLSSLELGDSALYFCASSVGYRQGQGNEQFFGPGTRLTVL.

This clonotype was recorded a few times. The gene calls are TRBV11-1 and TRBJ2-1, with a tentative D call TRBD1 (6 bases). This CDR3 is 19 amino acids long. Looked up from germline, CDR1 is SGHAT and CDR2 is FQDESV (reference sequence). V was shortened by 3 bases and J by 7 bases, with 28 bases between the two germline ends. As DNA, the CDR3 is TGTGCCAGCAGCTTTCCTCCAGGGGCCCAAATGAGGGGTCGTAATGAGCAGTTCTTC. Translated, it gives CASSFPPGAQMRGRNEQFF. Drawing the rest from reference TRBV11-1 and TRBJ2-1, the complete variable domain is EAEVAQSPRYKITEKSQAVAFWCDPISGHATLYWYRQILGQGPELLVQFQDESVVDDSQLPKDRFSAERLKGVDSTLKIQPAELGDSAMYLCASSFPPGAQMRGRNEQFFGPGTRLTVL.

V is TRBV14 and J is TRBJ2-7; D is uncertain. CDR1 is SGHDN, CDR2 FVKESK, per germline. The CDR3 consists of 14 residues. The V end lost 4 bases, the J end lost 5 bases, and 15 bases lay between the germline ends. Here the CDR3 DNA reads TGTGCCAGCAGCCGGGCAGGATGGTTAGACGAGCAGTACTTC. Translated: CASSRAGWLDEQYF.

This clonotype was observed at least ten times. The CDR3 spells CATSRVTETQYF. CDR3 nucleotides: TGTGCCACCAGCAGAGTAACAGAGACCCAGTACTTC. This chain connects TRBV15 to TRBJ2-5; no firm D call. Germline V gives CDR1 LNHNV, CDR2 YYDKDF (reference sequence). Trimming removed 1 base from V and 4 bases from J, with 4 bases in between. The CDR3 is made up of 12 amino acids.

A few counts support this clonotype. This chain connects TRBV3-1 to TRBJ2-7; 8 positions agree with TRBD1. This CDR3 spans 16 amino acids. J lost 2 bases, V lost 0 bases, and 6 bases had no gene match. Germline V gives CDR1 LGHDT, CDR2 YNNKEL (reference sequence). CDR3 sequence (DNA): TGTGCCAGCAGCCAAGAAGGGACAGGTCCTACCTACGAGCAGTACTTC. Protein sequence: CASSQEGTGPTYEQYF.

The chain combines TRBV7-8 with TRBJ2-3; D call uncertain. Trimming shortened V by 5 bases and J by 5 bases, and 14 bases separated the two germline ends. The germline gives CDR1 SGHVS, CDR2 FQNEAQ. CDR3 size: 14 residues. CDR3 sequence: CASSPQPFQDTQYF. CDR3 nucleotides: TGTGCCAGCAGCCCCCAGCCGTTCCAAGATACGCAGTATTTT.

There are many counts of this clonotype. V is TRBV20-1 and J is TRBJ1-5; 7 bases agree with TRBD1. V lost 1 base, J lost 5 bases, and 2 bases stayed unmatched. Germline V CDR1 and CDR2: DFQATT, SNEGSKA (reference sequence). This CDR3 has 13 amino acids. The chain's CDR3 is CSARVQGDQPQHF. CDR3 nucleotides: TGCAGTGCTAGAGTTCAGGGGGATCAGCCCCAGCATTTT.